This T cell receptor (beta chain) is drawn from a study of cytotoxic CD8 clonotypes in ibrutinib-treated CLL (dated by TCRdb to the early 2020s). As for the study more broadly: The cohort had some eleven relapsed/refractory and more than 14 treatment-naive patients; about 17 were IGHV unmutated. Responses were partial in 25 or so patients and complete in 2; after median approximately 69 months follow-up, about 15 stayed in remission and roughly twelve progressed. Samples at response were collected after a median of roughly 13 months of treatment, with a range of about 6 to 36 months. An average of around 250,000 productive templates and about 100,000 productive rearrangements was obtained per sample. Of the approximately 90 people in the trial, about 27 had longitudinal samples available. Cryopreserved peripheral blood mononuclear cells were obtained before treatment, at response, and at either sustained remission or disease progression. General findings and caveats noted by the study authors: At ibrutinib response clonality went up, during sustained remission it held steady, and at progression it dropped back toward baseline. Sampling times were not matched between patients in sustained remission and patients whose disease was progressing, and lymph node repertoires were not examined. Public clonotypes were rare and either contracted or stayed stable during treatment, and the rise in clonality at ibrutinib response reflected the expansion of private clonotypes. Baseline clonality was found to be higher than that of age-matched healthy donors and was strongly correlated with circulating CD8+ T-cell counts.

For TCR beta library preparation, about 2 micrograms of genomic DNA were extracted from the cryopreserved PBMCs. Longitudinal blood samples from CLL patients on ibrutinib monotherapy were analyzed using high-throughput TCR beta sequencing. Patients were enrolled in a phase 2 open-label single-center ibrutinib monotherapy trial. Measured from the cysteine to the phenylalanine, the CDR3 is 10 residues long. The read is trimmed to its CDR3 DNA, 30 bases read in frame from base 1. Trimming costs V 6 bases and J 3 bases, and their ends lie 3 bases apart. Looking up the germline V gene (reference sequence) yields CDR1 DFQATT and CDR2 SNEGSKA. A MiSeq instrument was used for deep resolution sequencing, which targeted depths ranging from 1 in 1 million up to 1 in 200,000 T cells, with coverage averaging 10x for each clonotype. The immunoSEQ hsTCRB Kit was used to generate TCR beta libraries. The authors' pipeline ran thus. Data were analyzed with ImmunoSEQ Data Assistant and ImmunoSEQ Analyzer, with V, D and J genes assigned per IMGT definitions. Clonality was computed as one minus normalized Shannon entropy of productive rearrangement frequencies, ranging from 0 to 1. Only overrepresented clonotypes making up at least 0.05% of the repertoire of each patient were included in the public clonotype analysis. Thirteen repertoires from age-matched healthy donors, obtained from immuneACCESS, served as clonality controls. TCRdb obtained this table from immuneACCESS and retained in-frame rearrangements with V and J assigned. These tables miss some clones; where compared with another copy, unresolved V genes account for less than half of the shortfall, and the remainder is unexplained. From that table come the V and J calls and clone size; the DNA was used to work out D and trimming. This sample holds around 30,000 clones; 45% to 65% were observed only once. Together, the top ten hold around 5.1% of the sample.

Comments on this clone: Its antigen is not yet known. No base qualities exist here, and no much larger clone lies one base off it. This sample also contains other DNA sequences that code for the same CDR3.

The rearrangement combines TRBV20-1 with TRBJ2-1, with the D gene too uncertain to name. This receptor was obtained from a human donor with chronic lymphocytic leukemia. The specimen was PBMCs, collected before ibrutinib treatment. The bases are TGCAGTGCCCGCTACAATGAGCAGTTCTTC. Translated, it reads CSARYNEQFF.